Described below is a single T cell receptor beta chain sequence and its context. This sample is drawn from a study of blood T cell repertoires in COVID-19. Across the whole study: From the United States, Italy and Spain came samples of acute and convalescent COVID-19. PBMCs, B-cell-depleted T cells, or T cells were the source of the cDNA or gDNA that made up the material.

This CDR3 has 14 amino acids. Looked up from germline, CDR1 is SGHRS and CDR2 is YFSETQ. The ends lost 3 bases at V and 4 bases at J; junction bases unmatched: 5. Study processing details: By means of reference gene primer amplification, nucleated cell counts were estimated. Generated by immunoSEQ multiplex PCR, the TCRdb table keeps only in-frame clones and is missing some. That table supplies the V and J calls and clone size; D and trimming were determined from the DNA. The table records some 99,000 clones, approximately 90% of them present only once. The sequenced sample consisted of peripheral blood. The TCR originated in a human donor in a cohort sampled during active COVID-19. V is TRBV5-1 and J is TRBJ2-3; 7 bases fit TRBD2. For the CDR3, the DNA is TGCGCCAGCAGCTCTGGGACTATCCCAGATACGCAGTATTTT. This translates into CASSSGTIPDTQYF.